Below are 17 T cell receptor beta chains sequenced from a single sample in a study of blood T cell repertoires in COVID-19 (dated by TCRdb to the early 2020s). The library came from the immunoSEQ multiplex PCR assay. TCRdb mirrors the immuneACCESS table, restricted to in-frame sequences. Some clones are absent from its copies; in checked studies, under half trace to an unresolved V gene, and the reason for the others is unknown. This sample comprises 470,000 or so clones, 70% to 90% of them detected only once. The ten largest clonotypes hold approximately 3% of the sample. The sample taken for sequencing was peripheral blood. These receptors were taken from a human donor in a cohort sampled during active COVID-19.

V usage is TRBV5-1 and J usage is TRBJ2-4; D perhaps matches TRBD1 (6 bases). Between the trimmed V and J ends, which lost 0 bases and 8 bases, there was a span of 18 bases. CDR3 size: 16 residues. Germline V CDR1 and CDR2: SGHRS, YFSETQ. The CDR3 sequence is CASSLEGQGNYDIQYF. The CDR3 DNA sequence: TGCGCCAGCAGCTTGGAGGGTCAGGGGAATTATGACATTCAGTACTTC.

The rearrangement joins TRBV27 to TRBJ1-3; TRBD1 agrees at 10 bases. V gave up 0 bases and J gave up 2 bases; unmatched junction bases: 4. From germline, CDR1 is MNHEY and CDR2 SMNVEV (reference sequence). This CDR3 is 17 amino acids long. CDR3 protein: CASSLSQGQGTGNTIYF. CDR3 nucleotide sequence: TGTGCCAGCAGTTTATCGCAGGGACAGGGGACTGGAAACACCATATATTTT.

The chain employs TRBV6-5 and TRBJ2-7, with TRBD1 matching 10 bases. V trimming: 6 bases; J trimming: 3 bases; junction bases outside the gene matches: 8. There are 15 residues in the CDR3. The germline V gene has CDR1 MNHEY and CDR2 SVGAGI. The CDR3 region has the DNA TGTGCCAGCAGACCGGACAGGGGGATGCTCTACGAGCAGTACTTC. It encodes CASRPDRGMLYEQYF.

This chain connects TRBV11-2 to TRBJ1-3; 8 bases are a match to TRBD1. This CDR3 has 18 amino acids. V lost 0 bases and J lost 1; bases outside the gene matches: 8. Germline V lookup: CDR1 SGHAT, CDR2 FQNNGV. CDR3 region: CASSLERTGRDSGNTIYF. The CDR3 bases are TGTGCCAGCAGCTTAGAGCGGACAGGGCGAGATTCTGGAAACACCATATATTTT. Filled out from reference TRBV11-2 and TRBJ1-3, the complete variable domain reads EAGVAQSPRYKIIEKRQSVAFWCNPISGHATLYWYQQILGQGPKLLIQFQNNGVVDDSQLPKDRFSAERLKGVDSTLKIQPAKLEDSAVYLCASSLERTGRDSGNTIYFGEGSWLTVV.

The chain combines TRBV11-2 with TRBJ1-1; 10 positions match TRBD1. The CDR3 has 14 amino acids. The J segment lost 6 bases and the V segment lost 5 bases, leaving 6 bases of the junction unmatched. Germline loops: CDR1 SGHAT, CDR2 FQNNGV. The CDR3 region has the DNA TGTGCCAGCAGCCCCCTAGGGACAGGGGCTGAAGCTTTCTTT. Its translation is CASSPLGTGAEAFF.

V usage is TRBV6-2 or TRBV6-3 and J usage is TRBJ1-4, with a possible D match to TRBD1 (5 bases). Looked up from germline, CDR1 is MNHEY and CDR2 is SVGEGT. The CDR3 extends over 17 amino acids. The V end lost 2 bases, the J end lost 6 bases, and 19 bases lay between the germline ends. CDR3: CASSYGSEGLPYEKLFF. In DNA form, the CDR3 reads TGTGCCAGCAGTTACGGTTCTGAGGGACTCCCTTATGAAAAACTGTTTTTT.

Here the CDR3 reads CASSFLEGRGQRNEQFF. The CDR3 DNA reads as TGTGCCAGCAGCTTTCTTGAGGGGCGGGGGCAAAGGAATGAGCAGTTCTTC. The chain uses TRBV7-8 and TRBJ2-1, with D maybe TRBD2 (7 bases). There are 17 residues in the CDR3. Germline values: CDR1 SGHVS, CDR2 FQNEAQ. The V and J ends lost 3 bases and 7 bases respectively, with 22 bases between them.

The J gene is TRBJ2-7, the V gene TRBV14; D is unclear. Germline V gene data show CDR1 as SGHDN and CDR2 as FVKESK. The germline V and J ends were trimmed by 1 base and 0 bases, with 7 bases remaining between them. The CDR3 runs to 14 residues. DNA of the CDR3: TGTGCCAGCAGCCAAGGTTTCTCCTCCTACGAGCAGTACTTC. This encodes CASSQGFSSYEQYF. The whole variable domain, filled in from reference TRBV14 and TRBJ2-7, reads EAGVTQFPSHSVIEKGQTVTLRCDPISGHDNLYWYRRVMGKEIKFLLHFVKESKQDESGMPNNRFLAERTGGTYSTLKVQPAELEDSGVYFCASSQGFSSYEQYFGPGTRLTVT.

V usage is TRBV2 and J usage is TRBJ2-7; the D is unclear. The V gene lost 7 bases and the J gene lost 2 bases, with 6 bases spanning the gap. CDR3 length: 11 residues. CDR1 and CDR2 (germline): SNHLY, FYNNEI. The CDR3: CASKSTYEQYF. CDR3 coding DNA: TGTGCCAGCAAGAGTACCTACGAGCAGTACTTC. Supplemented by reference TRBV2 and TRBJ2-7, the full variable domain reads EPEVTQTPSHQVTQMGQEVILRCVPISNHLYFYWYRQILGQKVEFLVSFYNNEISEKSEIFDDQFSVERPDGSNFTLKIRSTKLEDSAMYFCASKSTYEQYFGPGTRLTVT.

This clone was recorded only once. This chain uses TRBV19 with TRBJ1-6; TRBD1 agrees at 8 bases. This CDR3 comprises 17 residues. The J segment lost 7 bases and the V segment lost 2 bases, leaving 10 bases of the junction unmatched. Germline V lookup: CDR1 LNHDA, CDR2 SQIVND (reference sequence). The CDR3 nucleotides are TGTGCCAGTAGTATACGGCGGACAGGGTTGGCAAATTCACCCCTCCACTTT. This encodes CASSIRRTGLANSPLHF.

The chain carries TRBV16 and TRBJ2-2, with D perhaps matching TRBD2 (6 bases). V shed 1 base and J shed 7 bases, with 13 bases lying between them. The CDR3 sequence is 15 residues long. Germline V gene data show CDR1 as KGHSY and CDR2 as FQNENV. This chain's CDR3 is CASSQFSTSDGELFF. The CDR3 DNA follows: TGTGCCAGCAGCCAATTTTCGACTAGTGACGGGGAGCTGTTTTTT.

The chain couples TRBV30 to TRBJ1-1; tentatively, D is TRBD1 (6 bases). Germline V CDR1 and CDR2: GTSNPN, SVGIG (reference sequence). The CDR3 runs to 15 residues. The ends were cut back, 1 base at V and 1 base at J, with 13 bases in the middle. CDR3 amino acids: CAWSGGGAGNTEAFF. The CDR3 bases are TGTGCCTGGAGTGGGGGGGGCGCGGGGAACACTGAAGCTTTCTTT. Drawing the rest from reference TRBV30 and TRBJ1-1, the complete variable domain is SQTIHQWPATLVQPVGSPLSLECTVEGTSNPNLYWYRQAAGRGLQLLFYSVGIGQISSEVPQNLSASRPQDRQFILSSKKLLLSDSGFYLCAWSGGGAGNTEAFFGQGTRLTVV.

The chain uses TRBV4-3 and TRBJ2-3; 7 bases are a match to TRBD2. The CDR3 covers 16 residues. CDR1 is LGHNA and CDR2 is YSLEER in the germline V gene. With V trimmed by 0 bases and J by 0 bases, 3 bases remained unmatched. In DNA form, the CDR3 reads TGCGCCAGCAGCCAAGATCAAGCGGGAAGCACAGATACGCAGTATTTT. This translates into CASSQDQAGSTDTQYF.

This clone has a handful of counts. The rearrangement joins TRBV7-2 to TRBJ2-4, with a possible D match to TRBD2 (7 bases). Germline V gives CDR1 SGHTA, CDR2 FQGNSA. The CDR3 is 16 amino acids. Trimming removed 5 bases from V and 6 bases from J, with 20 bases in between. The CDR3 region is CASSPRAGVGGNIQYF. The CDR3 DNA is TGTGCCAGCAGCCCAAGGGCGGGAGTAGGGGGAAACATTCAGTACTTC.

This chain links TRBV29-1 with TRBJ1-1, with a possible D match to TRBD1 (5 bases). The CDR3 has 12 residues. The V end was cut by 6 bases, the J end by 2 bases, with 10 bases between. Per the germline V gene, CDR1 is SQVTM and CDR2 is ANQGSEA. CDR3: CSVKTANTEAFF. As DNA, the CDR3 is TGCAGCGTAAAGACAGCTAACACTGAAGCTTTCTTT.

This chain links TRBV5-4 with TRBJ2-7, with a possible D match to TRBD1 (5 bases). CDR1 is SGHNT, CDR2 YYREEE, per germline (reference sequence). There are 14 residues in the CDR3. The V end was cut by 0 bases, the J end by 6 bases, with 13 bases between. CDR3 DNA: TGTGCCAGCAGCTTGGGGCAGGGTAGGTTCGAGCAGTACTTC. It specifies CASSLGQGRFEQYF.

The chain is built from TRBV5-5 and TRBJ1-4, with 7 nucleotides matching TRBD1. CDR3 length equals 17 residues. CDR1 is SGHKS and CDR2 is YYEKEE in the germline V gene (reference sequence). V gave up 3 bases and J gave up 2 bases; unmatched junction bases: 10. The CDR3 loop is CASSWAGGPSTNEKLFF. The CDR3 region has the DNA TGTGCCAGCAGCTGGGCAGGGGGTCCGTCCACTAATGAAAAACTGTTTTTT.